These 8 T cell receptor beta chains were sequenced from one sample in a study of T cells in Graves' hyperthyroidism and ophthalmopathy. Amplification of TCR beta CDR3 regions was performed using RNA transcripts as template. An initial round of RT-PCR targeting the TCR CDR3 relied on the HTBI primer set. TCRdb recomputed calls from the multiplex PCR reads with MiXCR, one row per CDR3 protein. The repertoire has around 580,000 distinct CDR3 sequences, 16% of them found once; the top ten carry 18%. Sequenced sample: blood. These receptors were obtained from a woman in her late teens or twenties with Graves' hyperthyroidism.

The table lists this clonotype with a few counts. The rearrangement links TRBV9 to TRBJ2-3; D is uncertain. The V end lost 0 bases, the J end lost 4 bases, and 6 bases lay between the germline ends. CDR1 and CDR2 (germline): SGDLS, YYNGEE. This CDR3 contains 13 residues. CDR3 coding DNA: TGTGCCAGCAGCGTAGCCCCACCAGATACGCAGTATTTT. Protein: CASSVAPPDTQYF.

At least ten counts were recorded for this clonotype. The rearrangement links TRBV27 to TRBJ2-1, with 9 bases matching TRBD2. V trimming: 8 bases; J trimming: 5 bases; junction bases outside the gene matches: 10. The CDR3 sequence is 15 residues long. CDR1 and CDR2 (germline): MNHEY, SMNVEV (reference sequence). The CDR3 bases are TGTGCCAGCGCCGTAGCGGGAGAGTCCCACAATGAGCAGTTCTTC. Encoded protein: CASAVAGESHNEQFF.

This clonotype showed up many times. This chain links TRBV29-1 with TRBJ1-1; D is uncertain. The germline V and J ends were trimmed by 0 bases and 5 bases, with 7 bases remaining between them. The length of the CDR3 is 12 residues. The germline gives CDR1 SQVTM, CDR2 ANQGSEA. CDR3 sequence reads: CSVEEGRTEAFF. The DNA of the CDR3 is TGCAGCGTTGAAGAGGGGAGAACTGAAGCTTTCTTT.

The J gene is TRBJ2-2, the V gene TRBV19, with TRBD1 identical over 7 bases. The CDR3 length is 11 residues. Unmatched junction bases numbered 2, after V lost 10 bases and J lost 6 bases. Germline V gene sequence: CDR1 LNHDA, CDR2 SQIVND (reference sequence). For the CDR3, the DNA is TGTGCCACAACAGGGGCCGGGGAGCTGTTTTTT. Its translation is CATTGAGELFF.

A note on this clonotype: Just one base apart from a much larger clone, this may be a read error. A read error is likely, as this CDR3 ends without the conserved phenylalanine or tryptophan. The chain links TRBV30 to TRBJ2-5, with D maybe TRBD1 (6 bases). The CDR3 extends over 15 amino acids. V dropped 2 bases and J dropped 5 bases, with 18 bases sitting between them. CDR1 is GTSNPN and CDR2 is SVGIG in the germline V gene (reference sequence). The CDR3 coding sequence is TGTGCCTGGAGTCGTCAGGACAGCCGTGGGGAGACCCAGTACTCC. It codes for CAWSRQDSRGETQYS.

This clonotype was counted only a few times. The chain has TRBV10-3 and TRBJ2-5; D ambiguous. Germline CDR1 reads ENHRY; CDR2 reads SYGVKD. This CDR3 spans 12 amino acids. V dropped 11 bases and J dropped 2 bases, with 12 bases sitting between them. The CDR3 here is CARFGQQETQYF. DNA for the CDR3: TGTGCCCGGTTTGGGCAGCAAGAGACCCAGTACTTC.

The chain employs TRBV29-1 and TRBJ2-7, with 8 positions matching TRBD1. V shed 3 bases, J shed 4 bases, and the junction held 11 bases outside the gene matches. The germline V gene encodes CDR1 SQVTM and CDR2 ANQGSEA. The CDR3 totals 15 residues. The CDR3 bases are TGCAGCGTTGAGGTCTCTACAGGGGGGCCTTACGAGCAGTACTTC. Its protein product is CSVEVSTGGPYEQYF.

CDR3 protein: CASSLDKSNTGELFF. CDR3 coding DNA: TGTGCCAGCAGCTTAGACAAATCGAACACCGGGGAGCTGTTTTTT. The V call is TRBV7-9, the J call TRBJ2-2; D not certain. The CDR3 loop spans 15 amino acids. Germline CDR1 and CDR2: SEHNR and FQNEAQ (reference sequence). Trimming took off 1 base at V and 0 bases at J, with 6 bases between the two ends.